This T cell receptor (beta chain) originates from a study of T cells in Graves' hyperthyroidism and ophthalmopathy. Points from the study as a whole: Most thyroid clonotypes expanded above 0.001 appeared in blood too.

V was shortened by 2 bases and J by 1 base, with 15 bases between the two germline ends. CDR1 MNHEY and CDR2 SMNVEV come from the germline V gene (reference sequence). This CDR3 has 17 amino acids. RNA transcripts provided the source from which TCR beta CDR3 regions were amplified. A set of HTBI primers served as the primers for a first-round RT-PCR of the TCR CDR3. In TCRdb, the multiplex PCR reads were re-called with MiXCR into one record per CDR3 protein. Of approximately 330,000 distinct CDR3 sequences listed, approximately 15% are singletons. This clonotype was observed many times. Its specificity is unknown. Uncontrolled infection, other autoimmune disease, pregnancy and lactation each barred patients from inclusion.

This TCR came from a woman in her forties with Graves' ophthalmopathy. Sample: blood. The J gene is TRBJ2-1, the V gene TRBV27, with D tentatively TRBD1 (6 bases). The CDR3 nucleotides are TGTGCCAGCAGTTTACCCCGAGTGACAGGTTCCTACAATGAGCAGTTCTTC. Protein product: CASSLPRVTGSYNEQFF.